The source of this T cell receptor beta chain is a study of CD8 T cells in ankylosing spondylitis. Study outcomes and limitations: Prior literature has documented some motif variants in synovial fluid and blood from reactive arthritis.

Trimming stripped 7 bases from V and 3 bases from J, with 11 bases between. This CDR3 contains 13 residues. About this clonotype itself: What it recognizes is unknown.

TCRdb re-derived calls from the 5' RACE reads in MiXCR, one entry per CDR3 protein. The table has about 360,000 distinct CDR3 sequences, roughly 20% seen once. The TCR was taken from a male donor with ankylosing spondylitis or in good health (not recorded which). J is TRBJ2-3 and V is TRBV12-3 or TRBV12-4; a possible D gene is TRBD2 (5 bases). Source material: blood, either unsorted or a sorted T cell fraction (not recorded which). DNA of the CDR3: TGTGCCAGCACCGGGGTAGGGACAGATACGCAGTATTTT. This translates into CASTGVGTDTQYF.